This T cell receptor beta chain was sequenced for a study of shared clonotypes between healthy human individuals. Libraries were prepared by immunoSEQ multiplex PCR; TCRdb keeps only in-frame clonotypes and omits some of them. Here the sample spans about 1.1 million clones, approximately 80% being singletons. The ends were cut back, 5 bases at V and 2 bases at J, with 16 bases in the middle. CDR1 and CDR2 from the germline V gene are SGHNT and YYREEE (reference sequence). The CDR3 is 15 amino acids. Sample: memory CD4+ T cells from PBMCs. Subset in this sample: CD45RA-negative fraction. This chain uses TRBV5-4 with TRBJ1-2; TRBD1 might be the D (5 bases). The TCR was taken from a man in his late teens or twenties in good health. Some clones in this sample may be carry-over from other donors' samples. For the CDR3, the DNA is TGTGCCAGCAGTTCGTATGGGGGGGGAAACTATGGCTACACCTTC. Residues: CASSSYGGGNYGYTF.